Listed below are T cell receptor beta chains from one sample, sequenced in a study of cytomegalovirus exposure and HLA in healthy donors. Assay: immunoSEQ multiplex PCR; the TCRdb copy retains only in-frame clones and omits some. The sample consists of around 120,000 clones, about 86% of them appearing once. The sequenced sample consisted of PBMCs. The receptor set was obtained from a man between 18 and 29 years old in good health and CMV-seronegative. CDR3s include the opening cysteine and the closing phenylalanine or tryptophan. A D gene is named only where the DNA matches it firmly. The size entry is marked missing in some rows and otherwise reads once, few, many or a size class.

v_gene,d_gene,abundance,j_gene,CDR3nt,CDR3aa
TRBV2,TRBD2,.,TRBJ2-6,TGTGCCAGCAGTGTAAGCGGGGGGGCCGATGGAGTCCTGACTTTC,CASSVSGGADGVLTF
TRBV9,TRBD2,.,TRBJ2-5,TGTGCCAGCACCCCGGGTAGCGGGGACCTGAAAGAGACCCAGTACTTC,CASTPGSGDLKETQYF
TRBV11-3,TRBD2,.,TRBJ2-3,TGTGCCAGCAGCTCAACTAGCGGGGTAACAGATACGCAGTATTTT,CASSSTSGVTDTQYF
TRBV7-2,.,.,TRBJ2-6,TGTGCCAGCAGCTTAACTACCACCTCTGGGGCCAACGTCCTGACTTTC,CASSLTTTSGANVLTF
TRBV6-5,.,.,TRBJ1-6,TGTGCCAGCAGTTACAGACTCTCGGATGCACCCCTCCACTTT,CASSYRLSDAPLHF
TRBV5-6,.,few,TRBJ2-2,TGTGCCAGCAGCTCTAGACAGGAAGGTTCCCGGGAGCTGTTTTTT,CASSSRQEGSRELFF
TRBV7-9,TRBD1,.,TRBJ1-1,TGTGCCAGCAGCTTATCGGGGACAGGGGGAAAGAACACTGAAGCTTTCTTT,CASSLSGTGGKNTEAFF
TRBV7-2,TRBD2,.,TRBJ2-7,TGTGCCACAGACTCGATCGTGGCTAGCGGGGGGCGATACGAGCAGTACTTC,CATDSIVASGGRYEQYF
TRBV29-1,TRBD2,.,TRBJ2-1,TGCAGCGGAGCGGGGGGGGACTACAATGAGCAGTTCTTC,CSGAGGDYNEQFF
TRBV25-1,TRBD2,.,TRBJ2-1,TGTGCCAGCAGTGAGGGATTCGGGGGGGCCTCCCTGAATGAGCAGTTCTTC,CASSEGFGGASLNEQFF
TRBV10-1,.,.,TRBJ1-1,TGCGCCAGCAGAGAACGAGTTAACACTGAAGCTTTCTTT,CASRERVNTEAFF
TRBV27,.,.,TRBJ1-5,TGTGCCAGCAGTTTTGGAGCCTATAGCAATCAGCCCCAGCATTTT,CASSFGAYSNQPQHF
TRBV7-2,TRBD1,.,TRBJ2-5,TGTGCCAGCAGCTGGGAAGGGGGCTCCGAAGAGACCCAGTACTTC,CASSWEGGSEETQYF
TRBV5-4,.,few,TRBJ1-4,TGTGCCAGCAGCTTGGGGTCCGGGCGGGATGAAAAACTGTTTTTT,CASSLGSGRDEKLFF
TRBV30,.,.,TRBJ2-2,TGTGCCTGGAGTGTACACGACTGGTATGATGCCGGGGAGCTGTTTTTT,CAWSVHDWYDAGELFF
TRBV9,TRBD2,.,TRBJ2-2,TGTGCCAGCAGCGTACCTAGCGGGGGGCCGAACACCGGGGAGCTGTTTTTT,CASSVPSGGPNTGELFF
TRBV5-4,.,.,TRBJ1-1,TGTGCCAGCAGCTTGGGAGCAGGGTCTGGTGAAGCTTTCTTT,CASSLGAGSGEAFF
TRBV5-1,TRBD1,.,TRBJ1-2,TGCGCCAGCAGGGATCCGGGACAGGGGGCGCGAAGCTATGGCTACACCTTC,CASRDPGQGARSYGYTF
TRBV29-1,TRBD1,.,TRBJ2-5,TGCAGCGTTGTCCGACCCGGGACAGGGGGCCAGGAGACCCAGTACTTC,CSVVRPGTGGQETQYF
TRBV5-8,.,.,TRBJ2-3,TGTGCCAGCACCGGGAGTTACACAGATACGCAGTATTTT,CASTGSYTDTQYF
TRBV2,.,.,TRBJ2-7,TGTGCCAGCAGTGAGGCGGAATCCTACGAGCAGTACTTC,CASSEAESYEQYF
TRBV7-2,.,.,TRBJ1-2,TGTGCCAGCAGCTTAGGGCAGGGGAGCTATGGCTACACCTTC,CASSLGQGSYGYTF
TRBV30,TRBD1,.,TRBJ2-1,TGTGCCTGGCCCTGGTGGGACAGGGGGCACAATGAGCAGTTCTTC,CAWPWWDRGHNEQFF
TRBV5-1,.,.,TRBJ1-1,TGCGCCAGCAGCTTGGCTGGCAGGGTATGGATGATGAACACTGAAGCTTTCTTT,CASSLAGRVWMMNTEAFF
TRBV27,.,.,TRBJ1-5,TGTGCCAGCAGCTACAGGGTCAATCAGCCCCAGCATTTT,CASSYRVNQPQHF
TRBV18,TRBD1,.,TRBJ2-3,TGTGCCAGCTCACCTTTGACAGGGAAAACCACAGATACGCAGTATTTT,CASSPLTGKTTDTQYF
TRBV6-1,TRBD1,few,TRBJ1-5,TGTGCCAGCGACAGGGGTGGACAGCCCCAGCATTTT,CASDRGGQPQHF
TRBV10-1,TRBD1,.,TRBJ1-1,TGCGCCAGCAGTGCTCGAAAAACCCGGACAGGGGACTACTACACTGAAGCTTTCTTT,CASSARKTRTGDYYTEAFF
TRBV29-1,TRBD1,.,TRBJ1-2,TGCAGCGTAGACAGGGGGCCCTATGGCTACACCTTC,CSVDRGPYGYTF
TRBV9,.,.,TRBJ1-4,TGTGCCAGCAGTCGCGACAGCCTGAAACTGTTTTTT,CASSRDSLKLFF
TRBV15,TRBD1,.,TRBJ1-5,TGTGCCACCAGCAGAGAGGGACAGTTCAATCAGCCCCAGCATTTT,CATSREGQFNQPQHF
TRBV9,.,.,TRBJ2-3,TGTGCCAGCAGCGTTCTACTAGATCCTGATACGCAGTATTTT,CASSVLLDPDTQYF
TRBV28,.,.,TRBJ1-1,TGTGCCAGCAGTTTAGCGGTGACTAGGAACACTGAAGCTTTCTTT,CASSLAVTRNTEAFF
TRBV7-9,TRBD1,.,TRBJ1-3,TGTGCCAGCAGCTTAGAGAGACAGGGAAAATATTTT,CASSLERQGKYF
TRBV29-1,.,once,TRBJ1-2,TGCAGCGTTGGGGCCTTATACAAGGGCTACACCTTC,CSVGALYKGYTF
TRBV10-3,TRBD1,.,TRBJ2-1,TGTGCCATCAGTGGATCCGGGACAGTTGGCAATGAGCAGTTCTTC,CAISGSGTVGNEQFF
TRBV10-1,.,.,TRBJ1-1,TGCGCCAGCAGCCCGGGGGGAACTGAAGCTTTCTTT,CASSPGGTEAFF
TRBV7-3,TRBD2,.,TRBJ2-1,TGTGCCAGCAGCCAGACTAGCGGAGACTACAATGAGCAGTTCTTC,CASSQTSGDYNEQFF
TRBV10-2,TRBD2,.,TRBJ2-7,TGCGCCAGCAGTGATATAAGAAGACTAGCGGGGACGTACGAGCAGTACTTC,CASSDIRRLAGTYEQYF
TRBV6-5,.,.,TRBJ2-7,TGTGCCAGCCAGAGGGGGGGTGATACCTACGAGCAGTACTTC,CASQRGGDTYEQYF
TRBV11-3,.,few,TRBJ2-7,TGTGCCAGCAGCCCAGGGGCACCGGCCTCCTACGAGCAGTACTTC,CASSPGAPASYEQYF
TRBV14,.,.,TRBJ2-6,TGTGCCAGCAGCCAAGTGGGCAGGGCGTCTGGGGCCAACGTCCTGACTTTC,CASSQVGRASGANVLTF
TRBV10-3,.,.,TRBJ1-1,TGTGCCATCAGTGCTTCTTGGGGAGCAGATGTTACTGAAGCTTTCTTT,CAISASWGADVTEAFF
TRBV28,.,.,TRBJ1-2,TGTGCCAGCAGAATCGGGGGATATGGCTACACCTTC,CASRIGGYGYTF
TRBV6-5,.,.,TRBJ2-1,TGTGCCAGCAGTTCTCCTACAGGATCCACCTACAATGAGCAGTTCTTC,CASSSPTGSTYNEQFF
TRBV30,TRBD2,.,TRBJ2-1,TGTGCCTGGAGTTTACCGGGACTAGCTAATGAGCAGTTCTTC,CAWSLPGLANEQFF
TRBV4-1,TRBD2,.,TRBJ2-1,TGCGCCAGCAGCCAAGTTCCGAGCGGGGGGTACAATGAGCAGTTCTTC,CASSQVPSGGYNEQFF
TRBV2,TRBD1,.,TRBJ1-3,TGTGCCAGCCAAGAGCGACAGGGGGCTCGAAACACCATATATTTT,CASQERQGARNTIYF
TRBV30,TRBD1,.,TRBJ1-5,TGTGCCTGGAGTAGGGACAGGGTGAGTCGGGGGAGCAATCAGCCCCAGCATTTT,CAWSRDRVSRGSNQPQHF